Below are 3 T cell receptor beta chains sequenced from a single sample in a study of prognosis after radiotherapy for stage I lung cancer. Two-round multiplex PCR on genomic DNA was the method by which TCR beta CDR3 was amplified. First-round PCR employed TRBV- and TRBJ-specific primers for each gene. TCRdb reanalysed the multiplex PCR reads using MiXCR and keeps one entry per CDR3 protein. The sample consists of approximately 28,000 distinct CDR3 sequences, around 43% of them appearing once. The source material was PBMCs, sampled before or after stereotactic body radiation therapy (not recorded which). The receptor source for this set is a donor aged 50 or older with non-small cell lung cancer.

This clonotype has at least ten counts. Written as DNA, the CDR3 is TGTGCCAGCAGTCCACAGAGTAACTATGGCTACACCTTC. It codes for CASSPQSNYGYTF. This chain connects TRBV28 to TRBJ1-2, with D hard to call. V lost 5 bases and J lost 1, with 8 bases in between. The CDR3 extends over 13 amino acids. The germline gives CDR1 MDHEN, CDR2 SYDVKM.

This clonotype was recorded at least ten times. This chain links TRBV5-4 with TRBJ2-1; D remains unclear. Trimming removed 1 base from V and 8 bases from J, with 10 bases in between. CDR1 and CDR2 (germline): SGHNT, YYREEE (reference sequence). The CDR3 has 13 residues. The CDR3 DNA follows: TGTGCCAGCAGCTTGATGAGTCAGGATGAGCAGTTCTTC. It specifies CASSLMSQDEQFF.

About this clonotype itself: This is likely an artifact of a read error, given a far larger clone one base away. The chain has TRBV6-2 or TRBV6-3 and TRBJ2-5, with 12 nucleotides matching TRBD1. The CDR3 has 16 amino acids. Germline V gene sequence: CDR1 MNHEY, CDR2 SVGEGT. As DNA, the CDR3 is TGTGCCAGCAGTGATGGTGGGACAGGGGGCCAAGAGATCCAGTACTTC. Its translation: CASSDGGTGGQEIQYF.